What follows describes a single TCR beta chain. These data originate in a study of blood T cell repertoires in COVID-19. The method was immunoSEQ multiplex PCR; TCRdb's version includes in-frame clones alone and lacks a portion of them. The sample includes about 300,000 clones, roughly 90% of them seen just once. The CDR3 length is 14 residues. The ends lost 2 bases at V and 3 bases at J; junction bases unmatched: 2. Germline V lookup: CDR1 KGHSH, CDR2 LQKENI. This TCR derives from a woman aged 45-59 years who had been exposed to COVID-19. Sample: PBMCs or T cells enriched from blood (not recorded which). The V gene is TRBV18, the J gene TRBJ2-7; 9 positions match TRBD1. CDR3 sequence (DNA): TGTGCCAGCTCACCAGCGACAGGGGGCTACGAGCAGTACTTC. Protein sequence: CASSPATGGYEQYF. Based on the CDR3 plus reference TRBV18 and TRBJ2-7, the full variable domain is NAGVMQNPRHLVRRRGQEARLRCSPMKGHSHVYWYRQLPEEGLKFMVYLQKENIIDESGMPKERFSAEFPKEGPSILRIQQVVRGDSAAYFCASSPATGGYEQYFGPGTRLTVT.